The 3 T cell receptor beta chains reported below all come from one sample, sequenced in a study of shared clonotypes between healthy human individuals. Repertoires were generated with immunoSEQ multiplex PCR, while TCRdb's copy carries only in-frame clones and drops some. The sample holds about 590,000 clones; about 95% are singletons and the top ten take 0.095% to 0.12%. In the naive CD8 group, cells lacked CD45RO and were positively selected for CCR7, so terminally differentiated effector memory CD45RA+ cells were left out. Sequences were obtained from naive CD8+ T cells sorted from blood. Receptors were obtained from a woman in her twenties or thirties in good health.

As for this clone: The sample contains more than one DNA sequence encoding this CDR3. This chain connects TRBV4-2 to TRBJ1-2; possibly TRBD1 for D (6 bases). V dropped 1 base and J dropped 14 bases, with 35 bases sitting between them. The CDR3 is made up of 19 amino acids. The germline V gene has CDR1 LGHNA and CDR2 YNFKEQ. CDR3 nucleotide sequence: TGTGCCAGCAGCCAAGCCGAATCCCATATCGAGTCAGCTCCTCAGGGGAGGACCTTC. It yields the protein CASSQAESHIESAPQGRTF.

The rearrangement uses TRBV5-8 and TRBJ1-5; possible D gene TRBD1, 6 bases. The CDR3 is 15 amino acids. The germline V gene has CDR1 SGHTS and CDR2 YDEGEE. V was shortened by 1 base and J by 5 bases, with 13 bases between the two germline ends. The DNA of the CDR3 is TGTGCCAGCAGCTTGCTCGGGACATGGCATCAGCCCCAGCATTTT. It is translated as CASSLLGTWHQPQHF.

The sample holds one count of this clone. J is TRBJ1-1 and V is TRBV19; D remains ambiguous. This CDR3 is 13 amino acids long. The V gene's germline CDR1 is LNHDA and CDR2 SQIVND (reference sequence). V lost 7 bases to trimming and J lost 0 bases, with 9 bases between them. The chain's CDR3 is CASTIGMNTEAFF. CDR3 DNA sequence: TGTGCCAGTACCATAGGAATGAACACTGAAGCTTTCTTT.